This paragraph covers one T cell receptor (beta chain) sequence. Its antigen is as yet unknown. Use of 60 Vbeta and 13 Jbeta primers characterized the PCR. The data were produced by immunoSEQ multiplex PCR, yet TCRdb's version contains in-frame clones alone and is incomplete. The table has approximately 130,000 clones, 70% to 80% seen once. This specimen belongs to a study of cytomegalovirus exposure and HLA in healthy donors. Study as a whole: Within an early data release were 85 million or so unique TCRs drawn from HLA-typed donors. Regarding the study as a whole: Roughly uniform sequencing depth across donors was assumed, possibly incorrectly.

Trimming cost V 2 bases and J 6 bases, with 11 bases left between them. The CDR3 is 13 residues long. The V gene's germline CDR1 is SGDLS and CDR2 YYNGEE. The chain joins TRBV9 to TRBJ1-1; no firm D call. Material: PBMCs. This clonotype originated in a woman aged 55 to 70 in good health and CMV-seropositive. The CDR3 is CASSVGGKAEAFF. The CDR3, as DNA: TGTGCCAGCAGCGTTGGAGGGAAGGCTGAAGCTTTCTTT.